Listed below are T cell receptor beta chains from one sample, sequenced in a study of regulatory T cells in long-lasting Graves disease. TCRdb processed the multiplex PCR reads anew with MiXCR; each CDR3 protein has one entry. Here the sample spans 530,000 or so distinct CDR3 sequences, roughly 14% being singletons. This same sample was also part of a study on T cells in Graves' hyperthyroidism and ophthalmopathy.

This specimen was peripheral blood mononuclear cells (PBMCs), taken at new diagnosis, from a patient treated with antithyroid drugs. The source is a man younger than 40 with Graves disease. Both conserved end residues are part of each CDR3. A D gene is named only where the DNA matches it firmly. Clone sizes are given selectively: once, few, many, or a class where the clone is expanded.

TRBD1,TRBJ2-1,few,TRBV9,CASSVGQGAYEQFF,TGTGCCAGCAGCGTCGGACAGGGGGCCTATGAGCAGTTCTTC
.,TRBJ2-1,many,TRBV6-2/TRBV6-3,CASSYVGEQFF,TGTGCCAGCAGTTACGTGGGGGAGCAGTTCTTC
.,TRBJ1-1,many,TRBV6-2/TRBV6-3,CASSDEGGRTEAFF,TGTGCCAGCAGTGATGAGGGGGGAAGGACTGAAGCTTTCTTT
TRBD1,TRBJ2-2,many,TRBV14,CASSLRTGPTGELFF,TGTGCCAGCAGCCTCAGGACAGGGCCCACCGGGGAGCTGTTTTTT
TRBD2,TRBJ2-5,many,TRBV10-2,CASSGRGLAGVETQYF,TGCGCCAGCAGCGGCCGGGGACTAGCGGGAGTAGAGACCCAGTACTTC
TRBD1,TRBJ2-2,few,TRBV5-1,CASSLEGQGGTGELFF,TGCGCCAGCAGCTTGGAGGGACAGGGCGGCACCGGGGAGCTGTTTTTT
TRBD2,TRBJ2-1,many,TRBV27,CASSKNGGGEQFF,TGTGCCAGCAGCAAAAATGGGGGGGGTGAGCAGTTCTTC
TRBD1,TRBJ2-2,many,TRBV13,CASDRGDTGELFF,TGTGCCAGCGACAGGGGCGACACCGGGGAGCTGTTTTTT
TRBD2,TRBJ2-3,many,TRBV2,CASRRREGADTQYF,TGTGCCAGCCGACGGCGGGAGGGCGCAGATACGCAGTATTTT
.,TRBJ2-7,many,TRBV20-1,CSANLQDSYEQYF,TGCAGTGCTAACCTACAGGACAGTTACGAGCAGTACTTC
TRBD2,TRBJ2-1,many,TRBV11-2,CASSPTSGHNEQFF,TGTGCCAGCAGCCCCACTAGCGGGCACAATGAGCAGTTCTTC
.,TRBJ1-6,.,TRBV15,CATSRERADYNSPLHF,TGTGCCACCAGCAGAGAAAGGGCAGACTATAATTCACCCCTCCACTTT
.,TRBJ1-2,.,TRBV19,CASSMGTGNAYGYTF,TGTGCCAGTAGTATGGGGACCGGAAACGCGTATGGCTACACCTTC
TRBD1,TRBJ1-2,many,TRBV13,CASTSDRGRGYTF,TGTGCCAGCACCTCGGACAGGGGGCGCGGCTACACCTTC
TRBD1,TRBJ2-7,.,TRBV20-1,CSARDWGQASSYEQYF,TGCAGTGCTAGAGATTGGGGACAGGCGAGCTCCTACGAGCAGTACTTC
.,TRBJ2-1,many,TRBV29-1,CSVERELWHEQFF,TGCAGCGTTGAGAGGGAGCTGTGGCATGAGCAGTTCTTC
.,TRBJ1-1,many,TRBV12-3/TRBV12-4,CASSFGTEAFF,TGTGCCAGCAGTTTCGGCACTGAAGCTTTCTTT
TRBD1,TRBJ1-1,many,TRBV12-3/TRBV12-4,CASSTTGDESEAFF,TGTGCCAGCAGCACGACAGGGGATGAGTCCGAAGCTTTCTTT
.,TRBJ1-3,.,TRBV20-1,CSARGGNTIYF,TGCAGTGCTAGAGGTGGAAACACCATATATTTT
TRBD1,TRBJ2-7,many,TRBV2,CASSEAGQGLNEQYF,TGTGCCAGCAGTGAAGCGGGACAGGGCTTGAACGAGCAGTACTTC
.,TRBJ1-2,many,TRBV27,CASTAQGGPYGYTF,TGTGCCAGCACCGCCCAGGGAGGCCCGTATGGCTACACCTTC
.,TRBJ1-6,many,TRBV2,CASSESWAYNSPLHF,TGTGCCAGCAGTGAAAGCTGGGCCTATAATTCACCCCTCCACTTT
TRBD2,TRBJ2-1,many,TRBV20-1,CSARNPTSGTYNEQFF,TGCAGTGCTAGAAACCCGACTAGCGGTACCTACAATGAGCAGTTCTTC
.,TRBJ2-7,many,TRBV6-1,CASSQGIGYEQYF,TGTGCCAGCAGCCAGGGTATCGGCTACGAGCAGTACTTC
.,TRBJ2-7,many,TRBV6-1,CASIGQRGSYEQYF,TGTGCCAGCATCGGACAGCGGGGATCCTACGAGCAGTACTTC
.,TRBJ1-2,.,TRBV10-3,CAISSQGVGYTF,TGTGCCATCAGCTCACAGGGAGTTGGCTACACCTTC
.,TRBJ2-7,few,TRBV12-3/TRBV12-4,CASSWGHGVSYEQYF,TGTGCCAGCAGTTGGGGGCACGGGGTCTCCTACGAGCAGTACTTC
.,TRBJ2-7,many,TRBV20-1,CSASLPHFLSEQYF,TGCAGTGCTAGCTTACCCCACTTTTTGAGCGAGCAGTACTTC
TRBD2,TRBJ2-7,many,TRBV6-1,CASSERSGSSYEQYF,TGTGCCAGCAGTGAACGGAGCGGGAGCTCCTACGAGCAGTACTTC
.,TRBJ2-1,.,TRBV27,CASSLRGGYNEQFF,TGTGCCAGCAGTTTGAGGGGGGGGTACAATGAGCAGTTCTTC
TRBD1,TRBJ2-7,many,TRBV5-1,CASSLEGQGTHEQYF,TGCGCCAGCAGCTTGGAGGGACAGGGTACACACGAGCAGTACTTC
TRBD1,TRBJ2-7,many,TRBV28,CASGEQGSYEQYF,TGTGCCAGCGGGGAACAGGGGTCCTACGAGCAGTACTTC
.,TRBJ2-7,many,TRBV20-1,CSARRDWTYEQYF,TGCAGTGCTAGGAGGGACTGGACCTACGAGCAGTACTTC
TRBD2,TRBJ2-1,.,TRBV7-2,CASSSGTSGRAIPYNEQFF,TGTGCCAGCAGCTCAGGGACTAGCGGGAGGGCCATTCCCTACAATGAGCAGTTCTTC
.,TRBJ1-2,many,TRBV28,CASGTVNGYTF,TGTGCCAGCGGGACGGTCAATGGCTACACCTTC
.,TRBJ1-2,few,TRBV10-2,CASSQGRPNYGYTF,TGCGCCAGCAGTCAAGGACGGCCTAACTATGGCTACACCTTC
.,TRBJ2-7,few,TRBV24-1,CATSGASGKDHEQYF,TGTGCCACCAGTGGCGCCTCAGGAAAGGACCACGAGCAGTACTTC
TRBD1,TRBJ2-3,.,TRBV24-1,CATGQGPGTQYF,TGTGCCACAGGACAGGGTCCCGGTACGCAGTATTTT
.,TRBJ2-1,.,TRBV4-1,CASSRLAGGVRFF,TGCGCCAGCAGCCGCCTTGCGGGCGGCGTCAGATTCTTC
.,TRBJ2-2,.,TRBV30,CAWSFGTNTGELFF,TGTGCCTGGAGTTTCGGTACGAACACCGGGGAGCTGTTTTTT
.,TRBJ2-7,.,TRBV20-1,CSARDRTHYEQYF,TGCAGTGCTAGGGACAGAACCCACTACGAGCAGTACTTC
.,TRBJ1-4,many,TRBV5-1,CASTTEGVEEKLFF,TGCGCCAGCACCACCGAGGGGGTGGAAGAAAAACTGTTTTTT
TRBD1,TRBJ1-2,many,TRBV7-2,CASSPGGGGDSGYTF,TGTGCCAGCAGCCCGGGGGGGGGTGGGGACAGTGGCTACACCTTC
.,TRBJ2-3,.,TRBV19,CASRTGYDTQYF,TGTGCCAGCAGGACGGGGTATGATACGCAGTATTTT
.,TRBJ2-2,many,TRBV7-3,CASSVGATGELFF,TGTGCCAGCTCGGTGGGGGCGACCGGGGAGCTGTTTTTT
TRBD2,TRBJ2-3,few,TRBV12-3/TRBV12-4,CASTPTSGRRDTQYF,TGTGCCAGCACCCCGACTAGCGGGAGGAGGGATACGCAGTATTTT
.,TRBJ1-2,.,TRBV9,CASSLLQRGENGYTF,TGTGCCAGCAGCCTTCTACAGCGGGGGGAGAATGGCTACACCTTC
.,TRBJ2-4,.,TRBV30,CAWSLSKAGAKNIQYF,TGTGCCTGGAGTCTATCGAAGGCTGGAGCCAAAAACATTCAGTACTTC
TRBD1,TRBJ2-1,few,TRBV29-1,CSSLLTGNYNEQFF,TGCTCCTCGTTGTTGACAGGGAACTACAATGAGCAGTTCTTC
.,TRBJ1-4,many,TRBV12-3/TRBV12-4,CASSFMTIINEKLFF,TGTGCCAGCAGTTTTATGACAATCATTAATGAAAAACTGTTTTTT
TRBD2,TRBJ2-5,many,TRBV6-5,CASSSGTRTMGTQYF,TGTGCCAGCAGTTCCGGGACTAGGACGATGGGGACCCAGTACTTC